This TCR beta chain was documented in a study of T-cell reconstitution after alpha-beta-depleted transplantation in children. Unique molecular identifiers were used to barcode this TCRbeta library. MiXCR, run by TCRdb on the PCR reads, gives a single entry per CDR3 protein. The sample has 550,000 to 600,000 distinct CDR3 sequences; more than 20% are singletons. This CDR3 comprises 15 residues. V was cut by 2 bases and J by 3 bases, with 16 bases left in between. Germline assignment: CDR1 DFQATT and CDR2 SNEGSKA (reference sequence). Comments on this clonotype: Antigen: not known.

Regarding the study as a whole: Certain patients had high TCRbeta diversity at day 60, and it came from recipient T cells and thymic progenitors that survived. T-cell numbers and diversity, one year after transplant, stemmed largely from T cells that were newly produced. Expanded graft clones numbering several hundred reportedly gave rise to alpha-beta T cells about two months after transplant.

The TCR comes from a boy in the first two years of life who had a stem cell transplant for acute myeloid leukemia, so the T cells may come from the graft donor. Sample: PBMCs, mostly from graft donor cells, taken 360 days after TCRalphabeta/CD19-depleted stem cell transplant. V is TRBV20-1 and J is TRBJ2-5; TRBD1 is a possible D gene (5 bases). The CDR3 DNA reads as TGCAGTGCTAGACCCGATGCAGGGTGGAAAGAGACCCAGTACTTC. Translated, it gives CSARPDAGWKETQYF.